Following are 7 T cell receptor beta chains from one sample sequenced in a study of shared clonotypes between healthy human individuals (TCRdb year 2020). The library was generated by the immunoSEQ multiplex PCR assay. TCRdb limited this immuneACCESS table to in-frame rearrangements with V and J called. A share of clones is missing; checked studies link under half to unresolved V genes, and the rest is unexplained. The sample yields over a million clones; around 97% were counted once. The ten largest make up approximately 1% of the sample. The source material was naive CD4+ T cells sorted from blood. The cell subset or site label, read with the paper, signifies: CD45RA+ positively selected. The receptors here all came from a man aged 25-45 years in good health.

V is TRBV30 and J is TRBJ2-1, with 11 positions matching TRBD2. The CDR3 spans 15 residues. In germline, CDR1 is GTSNPN, CDR2 SVGIG (reference sequence). The trim removed 5 bases at V and 2 bases at J, leaving 5 bases unmatched. CDR3 in amino acids: CAWAELAGAYNEQFF. CDR3 bases: TGTGCCTGGGCCGAACTAGCGGGAGCCTACAATGAGCAGTTCTTC. The full variable domain, rest sourced from reference TRBV30 and TRBJ2-1, is SQTIHQWPATLVQPVGSPLSLECTVEGTSNPNLYWYRQAAGRGLQLLFYSVGIGQISSEVPQNLSASRPQDRQFILSSKKLLLSDSGFYLCAWAELAGAYNEQFFGPGTRLTVL.

The rearrangement uses TRBV15 and TRBJ2-6; tentatively, D is TRBD1 or TRBD2 (5 bases each). Germline V lookup: CDR1 LNHNV, CDR2 YYDKDF (reference sequence). The V gene lost 0 bases and the J gene lost 2 bases, with 17 bases spanning the gap. This CDR3 has 19 amino acids. In DNA form, the CDR3 reads TGTGCCACCAGCAGAGACTTCGGGGCAGCACTCACTGGGGCCAACGTCCTGACTTTC. The encoded protein is CATSRDFGAALTGANVLTF.

This rearrangement joins TRBV6-1 to TRBJ2-1, with TRBD2 matching 10 bases. Germline V CDR1 and CDR2: MNHNS, SASEGT. The CDR3 contains 15 residues. Losses at the gene ends were 8 bases for V and 7 bases for J; bases not matched to a gene: 11. CDR3 residues: CASRTALAGVNEQFF. In DNA, the CDR3 is TGTGCCAGCCGGACCGCCCTAGCGGGAGTGAATGAGCAGTTCTTC.

The chain uses TRBV7-8 and TRBJ2-5, with 7 bases matching TRBD1. Trimming removed 5 bases from V and 2 bases from J; junction bases left unmatched: 14. This CDR3 contains 17 residues. The germline CDR1 and CDR2 sequences are SGHVS and FQNEAQ. CDR3 loop: CASSNTDRPSPQETQYF. The CDR3 DNA is TGTGCCAGCAGCAACACGGACAGGCCCTCCCCGCAAGAGACCCAGTACTTC. The full variable domain, completed using reference TRBV7-8 and TRBJ2-5, is GAGVSQSPRYKVAKRGQDVALRCDPISGHVSLFWYQQALGQGPEFLTYFQNEAQLDKSGLPSDRFFAERPEGSVSTLKIQRTQQEDSAVYLCASSNTDRPSPQETQYFGPGTRLLVL.

This chain links TRBV7-9 with TRBJ2-1; 13 bases are a match to TRBD2. Trimming removed 3 bases from V and 4 bases from J; junction bases left unmatched: 9. The CDR3 runs 18 residues. Germline V gene sequence: CDR1 SEHNR, CDR2 FQNEAQ (reference sequence). DNA of the CDR3: TGTGCCAGCAGCTTCGAACTAGCGGGAGGGCCTAGTTACAATGAGCAGTTCTTC. It specifies CASSFELAGGPSYNEQFF.

The chain is built from TRBV30 and TRBJ1-2, with TRBD1 identical over 7 bases. CDR1 is GTSNPN and CDR2 is SVGIG in the germline V gene (reference sequence). This CDR3 is built from 15 residues. The V and J ends lost 2 bases and 4 bases, in that order; junction bases with no gene match: 10. The CDR3 coding sequence is TGTGCCTGGAGTCCTACCCGAGGGGGCCGCTATGGCTACACCTTC. Its translation: CAWSPTRGGRYGYTF. Full variable domain (missing parts from reference TRBV30 and TRBJ1-2): SQTIHQWPATLVQPVGSPLSLECTVEGTSNPNLYWYRQAAGRGLQLLFYSVGIGQISSEVPQNLSASRPQDRQFILSSKKLLLSDSGFYLCAWSPTRGGRYGYTFGSGTRLTVV.

The rearrangement links TRBV29-1 to TRBJ2-7; the match to TRBD1 covers 8 bases. CDR1 is SQVTM and CDR2 is ANQGSEA in the germline V gene. Losses at the gene ends were 1 base for V and 4 bases for J; bases not matched to a gene: 3. The CDR3 totals 13 residues. The chain's CDR3 is CSVEGTGKYEQYF. DNA of the CDR3: TGCAGCGTTGAAGGGACAGGGAAGTACGAGCAGTACTTC.